What follows are 5 T cell receptor beta chains derived from one specimen sequenced in a study of T cells in Graves' hyperthyroidism and ophthalmopathy. The source material, RNA transcripts, was used to amplify TCR beta CDR3 regions. Primed by the HTBI set, a first-round RT-PCR was run on the TCR CDR3. Via MiXCR, TCRdb re-called the multiplex PCR reads, giving one row per CDR3 protein. Among roughly 360,000 distinct CDR3 sequences listed, approximately 13% were seen once. Sample: blood. The origin of the receptors is a man aged 25-40 years with Graves' hyperthyroidism that later progressed to Graves' ophthalmopathy.

This clonotype was found a few times. The chain has TRBV3-1 and TRBJ2-1; D is possibly TRBD1 (5 bases). The germline CDR1 and CDR2 sequences are LGHDT and YNNKEL (reference sequence). The CDR3 has 16 residues. V shed 1 base and J shed 4 bases, with 14 bases lying between them. Here the CDR3 DNA reads TGTGCCAGCAGCCAAGCTCATAACAGGCTATACAATGAGCAGTTCTTC. Its protein product is CASSQAHNRLYNEQFF.

This clonotype came up many times. J is TRBJ2-7 and V is TRBV6-2 or TRBV6-3; D is undetermined. Germline-derived CDR1 and CDR2 are MNHEY and SVGEGT. Trimming shortened V by 2 bases and J by 1 base, and 6 bases separated the two germline ends. This CDR3 contains 13 residues. CDR3 DNA sequence: TGTGCCAGCAGTTACGCTCCTTCCTACGAGCAGTACTTC. This gives the protein CASSYAPSYEQYF.

This clonotype came up a few times. The gene calls are TRBV5-1 and TRBJ1-3, with D perhaps TRBD1 (6 bases). The CDR3 is made up of 15 amino acids. V was pared by 0 bases and J by 1 base, with 8 bases between. Germline lookup yields CDR1 SGHRS and CDR2 YFSETQ. The CDR3: CASSLGQVSGNTIYF. The CDR3, as DNA: TGCGCCAGCAGCTTGGGACAGGTTTCTGGAAACACCATATATTTT.

This clonotype was seen ten or more times. The CDR3 loop reads CASSLGPYGNQPQHF. CDR3 coding DNA: TGTGCCAGCAGTTTAGGTCCATACGGCAATCAGCCCCAGCATTTT. The rearrangement links TRBV28 to TRBJ1-5, with D unclear. Between the trimmed V and J ends, which lost 2 bases and 2 bases, there was a span of 10 bases. The CDR3 spans 15 residues. CDR1 is MDHEN and CDR2 is SYDVKM in the germline V gene.

The chain couples TRBV5-1 to TRBJ2-1; D gene ambiguous. V was pared by 0 bases and J by 8 bases, with 9 bases between. This CDR3 has 13 amino acids. The germline CDR1 and CDR2 sequences are SGHRS and YFSETQ. CDR3 DNA sequence: TGCGCCAGCAGCTTGGAGGGATTCGATGAGCAGTTCTTC. Its protein product is CASSLEGFDEQFF.